This TCR beta chain was sequenced in a study of response to subunit inactivated influenza vaccine. TCRdb independently ran MiXCR on the RT-PCR reads; one entry per CDR3 protein. The sample holds hundreds of thousands of distinct CDR3 sequences; about 11% are singletons and the top ten take more than 9.5%. Trimming removed 2 bases from V and 9 bases from J, with 14 bases in between. The CDR3 is 14 residues long. CDR1 and CDR2 (germline): MNHEY, SVGAGI. The sample was also reused in another study, on T cells expressing NK-cell markers. That paper states: Synthesis of TCR beta cDNA relied on 5'RACE template switching carrying UMIs. Seven donors tested HCMV-seropositive and one tested seronegative among the eight sequenced. Several of the donors carried dominant NKG2C+ clonotypes that took up 1.0-7.0% of their CD8+ T cells. Similarly, these clonotypes led the CD3+CD56-NKG2C+ fraction as well in several donors. Questions lingered over whether expanded NKG2C+ T cell clones were HCMV-specific.

Sequenced material: PBMCs from blood, taken on the day of vaccination. The TCR originated in a middle-aged man who received an inactivated influenza vaccine. The V and J genes are TRBV6-5 and TRBJ2-1, with D tentatively TRBD2 (7 bases). CDR3 region: CASSYVGGPGEQFF. The CDR3 DNA sequence: TGTGCCAGCAGTTACGTGGGGGGGCCGGGTGAGCAGTTCTTC.